These 15 T cell receptor beta chains were all obtained from the same sample, sequenced in a study of blood T cell repertoires in COVID-19. Sequencing was performed with immunoSEQ multiplex PCR; in TCRdb, only in-frame clones are kept and a portion is missing. Of approximately 220,000 clones in the sample, around four fifths were seen once. The specimen sequenced was peripheral blood. The receptors were sampled from a woman between 55 and 75 years old who had recovered from COVID-19.

The V call is TRBV18, the J call TRBJ2-7, with TRBD2 as a possible D gene (5 bases). This CDR3 is 15 amino acids long. Looked up from germline, CDR1 is KGHSH and CDR2 is LQKENI. V lost 2 bases and J 8 bases, leaving 19 bases between the germline ends. CDR3 amino acids: CASSPKDSRSGQQYF. The DNA of the CDR3 is TGTGCCAGCTCACCAAAGGACTCTAGATCGGGTCAGCAGTACTTC.

The V gene is TRBV19, the J gene TRBJ1-1; a possible D gene is TRBD1 (6 bases). Trimming left V 4 bases short and J 1 base short, with 7 bases between. The CDR3 is 13 residues long. Looked up from germline, CDR1 is LNHDA and CDR2 is SQIVND (reference sequence). CDR3: CASSTQGNTEAFF. In nucleotides, the CDR3 is TGTGCCAGTAGTACACAGGGGAACACTGAAGCTTTCTTT. Full variable domain (remainder filled in from reference TRBV19 and TRBJ1-1): DGGITQSPKYLFRKEGQNVTLSCEQNLNHDAMYWYRQDPGQGLRLIYYSQIVNDFQKGDIAEGYSVSREKKESFPLTVTSAQKNPTAFYLCASSTQGNTEAFFGQGTRLTVV.

This chain links TRBV12-3 or TRBV12-4 with TRBJ2-5; D possibly corresponds to TRBD2 (6 bases). The CDR3 runs 13 residues. V lost 4 bases to trimming and J lost 3 bases, with 9 bases between them. CDR3: CASSSRGEETQYF. As DNA, the CDR3 is TGTGCCAGCAGTTCACGCGGGGAAGAGACCCAGTACTTC.

The rearrangement joins TRBV7-9 to TRBJ1-5, with D uncertain. Germline lookup yields CDR1 SEHNR and CDR2 FQNEAQ (reference sequence). Trimming removed 7 bases from V and 3 bases from J, with 13 bases in between. This CDR3 is built from 14 residues. This CDR3 reads CASTPLGANQPQHF. The CDR3 DNA reads TGTGCCAGCACCCCCCTAGGTGCCAATCAGCCCCAGCATTTT.

The rearrangement joins TRBV24-1 to TRBJ2-1; TRBD2 aligns across 9 bases. After removal of 8 bases from V and 12 bases from J, the junction contained 10 bases not matched to a gene. Germline CDR1 KGHDR, CDR2 SFDVKD. The CDR3 has 13 residues. The CDR3 bases are TGTGCCACCAACTCGGCCGCGGGGGGGCCGCAGTTCTTC. Translating it yields CATNSAAGGPQFF.

The genes are TRBV5-6 and TRBJ1-3, with 7 bases matching TRBD1. V dropped 3 bases and J dropped 3; count of bases not matched to a gene: 6. Germline assignment: CDR1 SGHDT and CDR2 YYEEEE. The CDR3 is 15 amino acids. In DNA form, the CDR3 reads TGTGCCAGCAGCTATAGGGGGCATGGTGGAAACACCATATATTTT. This translates into CASSYRGHGGNTIYF.

This clone was seen a handful of times. V usage is TRBV5-5 and J usage is TRBJ1-6; D gene uncertain. CDR1 is SGHKS, CDR2 YYEKEE, per germline (reference sequence). CDR3 length: 16 amino acids. Trimming removed 3 bases from V and 3 bases from J, with 13 bases in between. The CDR3 loop is CASSSNERFYNSPLHF. In DNA, the CDR3 is TGTGCCAGCAGCTCGAATGAACGGTTCTATAATTCACCCCTCCACTTT.

The V and J genes are TRBV10-3 and TRBJ1-1; 7 bases are a match to TRBD1. V lost 7 bases to trimming and J lost 6 bases; unmatched junction nucleotides: 8. Germline loops: CDR1 ENHRY, CDR2 SYGVKD. This CDR3 comprises 13 residues. The CDR3 coding sequence is TGTGCCATCACTTCCACAGGGGTCCCTGAAGCTTTCTTT. It translates to CAITSTGVPEAFF.

The J gene is TRBJ1-2, the V gene TRBV7-8; D remains ambiguous. The germline gives CDR1 SGHVS, CDR2 FQNEAQ. This CDR3 spans 13 amino acids. Trimming pared 1 base from V and 8 bases from J, leaving 11 bases between. CDR3 sequence reads: CASSLGPAGGYTF. The CDR3 DNA sequence: TGTGCCAGCAGCTTAGGACCCGCCGGGGGCTACACCTTC.

The chain is built from TRBV6-1 and TRBJ2-5; 13 bases are shared with TRBD2. CDR1 is MNHNS and CDR2 is SASEGT in the germline V gene. The CDR3 has 20 amino acids. V lost 4 bases and J lost 1; bases outside the gene matches: 15. The CDR3 bases are TGTGCCAGCAGTGTGAGGGCCAACGGGGGACTAGCGGGGATCCAAGAGACCCAGTACTTC. Encoded protein: CASSVRANGGLAGIQETQYF.

This clone was observed a single time. The chain uses TRBV20-1 and TRBJ2-7, with 15 bases that match TRBD2. The CDR3 is 17 residues long. The germline CDR1 and CDR2 sequences are DFQATT and SNEGSKA (reference sequence). Losses at the gene ends were 3 bases for V and 0 bases for J; bases not matched to a gene: 6. CDR3 DNA sequence: TGCAGTGCTAGTGGGACTAGCGGGGGGCGAAGCTCCTACGAGCAGTACTTC. Translation: CSASGTSGGRSSYEQYF.

This chain connects TRBV5-4 to TRBJ2-1; 13 bases are shared with TRBD2. With V trimmed by 6 bases and J by 1 base, 7 bases remained unmatched. From germline, CDR1 is SGHNT and CDR2 YYREEE (reference sequence). The CDR3 is 17 amino acids. In DNA form, the CDR3 reads TGTGCCAGCAAGATACTAGCGGGGGGGCCATCCTACAATGAGCAGTTCTTC. It translates to CASKILAGGPSYNEQFF.

The genes are TRBV29-1 and TRBJ2-5; 10 bases align to TRBD1. This CDR3 has 14 residues. V shed 1 base, J shed 7 bases, and the junction held 6 bases outside the gene matches. Germline V gives CDR1 SQVTM, CDR2 ANQGSEA. CDR3 sequence: CSVEGGTGEGTQYF. The CDR3, as DNA: TGCAGCGTTGAAGGAGGGACAGGGGAAGGGACCCAGTACTTC. Filled out from reference TRBV29-1 and TRBJ2-5, the complete variable domain reads SAVISQKPSRDICQRGTSLTIQCQVDSQVTMMFWYRQQPGQSLTLIATANQGSEATYESGFVIDKFPISRPNLTFSTLTVSNMSPEDSSIYLCSVEGGTGEGTQYFGPGTRLLVL.

This rearrangement joins TRBV13 to TRBJ2-7; TRBD1 matches at 11 bases. This CDR3 spans 13 amino acids. Germline CDR1 and CDR2: PRHDT and FYEKMQ (reference sequence). J lost 6 bases, V lost 3 bases, and 1 base had no gene match. In nucleotides, the CDR3 is TGTGCCAGCAGCTTCGGGACAGGGGGCGAGCAGTACTTC. It specifies CASSFGTGGEQYF.

The chain uses TRBV12-3 or TRBV12-4 and TRBJ1-5, with D unclear. Trimming shortened V by 9 bases and J by 4 bases, and 10 bases separated the two germline ends. This CDR3 has 12 amino acids. The CDR3 sequence is CASRRENQPQHF. The CDR3 DNA is TGTGCCAGTAGACGGGAGAATCAGCCCCAGCATTTT.